This section outlines one T cell receptor (beta chain) sequence together with its context. Its antigen is currently not known. The record has no base qualities; no much larger clone is one base away. To demonstrate the VDJtools post-analysis software, TCR beta repertoires were profiled from the peripheral blood of over ten young patients with multiple sclerosis. The multiple sclerosis patients were children and adolescents ranging in age from 6 to 15 years. CDR1 and CDR2 were assigned from the germline V gene as SQVTM and ANQGSEA. The CDR3, cysteine through phenylalanine, is 18 amino acids long. Left in the record is the CDR3 DNA by itself, 54 bases read in frame from the first base. This sample was included in a study of post-analysis software for immune sequencing data (dated by TCRdb to the mid-2010s). With respect to the entire study: Disease courses on record covered relapsing-remitting, secondary progressive and progressive-relapsing multiple sclerosis, though some patients had no subtype annotation. Patient repertoires were compared against roughly 11 previously published healthy control repertoires from donors aged about 6 to 26 years. A subset of samples was prepared in parallel using single-end sample barcoding, then pooled and co-amplified after Illumina adapter ligation. Points the paper makes about the study in general: The control group was slightly older than the multiple sclerosis patient group. Significantly higher frequencies in patients than in controls were found for roughly 5 TRBV segments, including TRBV5-6, TRBV5-1 and TRBV20-1. Significantly lower normalized Chao1 diversity was found in multiple sclerosis patients than in controls, suggesting substantial peripheral T-cell clonal expansion. Direct clustering with F measure showed strong co-clustering of samples prepared in the same batch, prompting a batch-effect correction.

Libraries were prepared through PCR. The instrument was an Illumina HiSeq 2500. To reduce PCR and sequencing biases, unique molecular identifiers were built into the TCR beta cDNA libraries. Every 1 to 10 million input T cells yielded roughly 0.5 million cDNA molecules, meaning each molecule approximated one T cell. Patient libraries were prepared and sequenced with the same protocol used for the earlier healthy control dataset. Samples belonging to the same batch were prepared together, multiplexed and sequenced on a shared HiSeq lane. Processing in the source paper ran as follows. Raw barcoded reads were processed with MIGEC, and single-read molecular identifier groups were discarded before consensus assembly and CDR3 extraction. Clonotype tables were post-analysed with VDJtools, normalizing diversity by down-sampling all datasets to the smallest sample size. In repertoire overlap clustering, CDR3 amino acid sequences, but not nucleotide sequences, were matched to correct batch-related cross-sample contamination. The public reads were quality trimmed at Q25 with fastp and then assembled into clones with MiXCR by TCRdb, keeping productive beta chains. Each entry is one CDR3 protein sequence, shown with its most common DNA and genes. V and J calls and clone size were set by TCRdb, not the authors. This sample is represented by around 770,000 distinct CDR3 sequences; about half of them were singletons. The ten top clones hold just under 5% of the sample.

The sequence derives from a girl aged 10 to 17 with multiple sclerosis. The receptor chain draws on TRBV29-1 and TRBJ2-5; 9 nucleotides in the junction match TRBD2. The DNA end is a closer match to TRBJ2-7, so the J assignment may be wrong. The sequenced sample consisted of blood. The DNA reads TGCAGCGTTGAAGATCCGAAGTCGGCTAGCGGGACTATCTACGAGCAGTACTTC. It codes for CSVEDPKSASGTIYEQYF.